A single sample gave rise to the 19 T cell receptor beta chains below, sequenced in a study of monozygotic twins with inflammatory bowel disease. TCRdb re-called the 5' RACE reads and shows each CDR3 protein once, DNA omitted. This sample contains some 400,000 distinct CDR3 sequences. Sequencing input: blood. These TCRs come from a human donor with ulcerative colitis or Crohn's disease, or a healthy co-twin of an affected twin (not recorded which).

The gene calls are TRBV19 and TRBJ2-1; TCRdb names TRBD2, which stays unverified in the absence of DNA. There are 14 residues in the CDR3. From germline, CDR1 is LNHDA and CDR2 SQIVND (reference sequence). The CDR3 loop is CASSKKLGLEEQFF.

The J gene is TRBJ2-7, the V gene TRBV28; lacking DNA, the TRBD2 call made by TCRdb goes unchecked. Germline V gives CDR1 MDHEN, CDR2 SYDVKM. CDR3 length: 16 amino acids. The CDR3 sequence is CASSSPIKRARPEQYF.

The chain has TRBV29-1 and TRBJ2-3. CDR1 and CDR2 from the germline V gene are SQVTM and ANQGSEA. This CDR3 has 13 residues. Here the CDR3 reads CSVGPKHTDTQYF.

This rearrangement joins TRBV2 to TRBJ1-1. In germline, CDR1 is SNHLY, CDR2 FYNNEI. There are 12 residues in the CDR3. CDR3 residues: CASSAGNTEAFF.

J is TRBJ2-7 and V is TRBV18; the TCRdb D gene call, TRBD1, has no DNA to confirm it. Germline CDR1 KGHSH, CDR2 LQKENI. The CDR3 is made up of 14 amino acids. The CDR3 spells CASSSLTGGYEQYF.

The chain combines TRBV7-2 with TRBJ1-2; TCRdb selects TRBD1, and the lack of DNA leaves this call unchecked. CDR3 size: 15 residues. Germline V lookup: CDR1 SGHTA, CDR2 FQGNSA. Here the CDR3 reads CASSLDTGSRYGYTF.

CDR3: CASSSQTVYTNYGYTF. The chain uses TRBV7-9 and TRBJ1-2; TCRdb calls TRBD1, which cannot be checked without DNA. Germline-derived CDR1 and CDR2 are SEHNR and FQNEAQ (reference sequence). The length of the CDR3 is 16 residues. Using reference TRBV7-9 and TRBJ1-2 for the parts outside the CDR3, the full variable domain is DTGVSQNPRHKITKRGQNVTFRCDPISEHNRLYWYRQTLGQGPEFLTYFQNEAQLEKSRLLSDRFSAERPKGSFSTLEIQRTEQGDSAMYLCASSSQTVYTNYGYTFGSGTRLTVV.

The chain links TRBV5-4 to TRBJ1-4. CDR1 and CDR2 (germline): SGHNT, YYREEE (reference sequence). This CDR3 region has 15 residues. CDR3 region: CASSFGGGSNEKLFF.

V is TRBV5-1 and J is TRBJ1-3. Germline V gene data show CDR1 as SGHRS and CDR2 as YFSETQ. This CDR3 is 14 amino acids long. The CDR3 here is CASSLDSPGNTIYF.

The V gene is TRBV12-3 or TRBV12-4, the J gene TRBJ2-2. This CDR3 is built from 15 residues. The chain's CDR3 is CASSLVQTMIGELFF.

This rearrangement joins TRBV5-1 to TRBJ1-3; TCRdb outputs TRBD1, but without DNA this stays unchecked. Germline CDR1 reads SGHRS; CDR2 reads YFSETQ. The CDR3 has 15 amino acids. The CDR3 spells CASSFIGGSGNTIYF. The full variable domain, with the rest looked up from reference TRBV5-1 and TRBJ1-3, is KAGVTQTPRYLIKTRGQQVTLSCSPISGHRSVSWYQQTPGQGLQFLFEYFSETQRNKGNFPGRFSGRQFSNSRSEMNVSTLELGDSALYLCASSFIGGSGNTIYFGEGSWLTVV.

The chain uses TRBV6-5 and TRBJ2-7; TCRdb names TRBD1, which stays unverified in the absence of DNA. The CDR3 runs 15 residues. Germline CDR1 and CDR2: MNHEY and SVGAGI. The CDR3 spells CASSYKGQGAYEQYF.

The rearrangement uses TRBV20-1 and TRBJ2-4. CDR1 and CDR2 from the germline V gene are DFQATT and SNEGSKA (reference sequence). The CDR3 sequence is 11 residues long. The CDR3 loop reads CSATGSNIQYF.

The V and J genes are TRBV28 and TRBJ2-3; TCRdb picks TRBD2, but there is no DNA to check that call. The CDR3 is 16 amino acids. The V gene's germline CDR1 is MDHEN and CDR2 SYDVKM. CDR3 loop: CASSFPASANTDTQYF.

The CDR3 sequence: CSVEGGHREQFF. The chain couples TRBV29-1 to TRBJ2-1; TCRdb reports TRBD1, a call that lacks DNA to check it against. CDR1 and CDR2 (germline): SQVTM, ANQGSEA. This CDR3 is built from 12 residues.

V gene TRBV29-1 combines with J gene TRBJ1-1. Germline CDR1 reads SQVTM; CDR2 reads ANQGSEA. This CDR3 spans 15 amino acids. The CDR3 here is CSVDFFRGGIPEAFF.

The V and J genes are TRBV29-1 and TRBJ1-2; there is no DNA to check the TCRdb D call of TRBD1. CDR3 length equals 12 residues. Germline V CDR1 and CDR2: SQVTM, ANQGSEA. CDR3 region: CSVDWGPYGYTF.

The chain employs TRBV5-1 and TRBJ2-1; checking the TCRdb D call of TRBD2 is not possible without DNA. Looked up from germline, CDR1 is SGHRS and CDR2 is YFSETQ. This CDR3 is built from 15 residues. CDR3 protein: CASSLVPGEANEQFF.

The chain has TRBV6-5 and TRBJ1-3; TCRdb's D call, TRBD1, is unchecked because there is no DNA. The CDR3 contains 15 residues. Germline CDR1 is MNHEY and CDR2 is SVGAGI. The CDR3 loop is CASSYGGAWGNTIYF.